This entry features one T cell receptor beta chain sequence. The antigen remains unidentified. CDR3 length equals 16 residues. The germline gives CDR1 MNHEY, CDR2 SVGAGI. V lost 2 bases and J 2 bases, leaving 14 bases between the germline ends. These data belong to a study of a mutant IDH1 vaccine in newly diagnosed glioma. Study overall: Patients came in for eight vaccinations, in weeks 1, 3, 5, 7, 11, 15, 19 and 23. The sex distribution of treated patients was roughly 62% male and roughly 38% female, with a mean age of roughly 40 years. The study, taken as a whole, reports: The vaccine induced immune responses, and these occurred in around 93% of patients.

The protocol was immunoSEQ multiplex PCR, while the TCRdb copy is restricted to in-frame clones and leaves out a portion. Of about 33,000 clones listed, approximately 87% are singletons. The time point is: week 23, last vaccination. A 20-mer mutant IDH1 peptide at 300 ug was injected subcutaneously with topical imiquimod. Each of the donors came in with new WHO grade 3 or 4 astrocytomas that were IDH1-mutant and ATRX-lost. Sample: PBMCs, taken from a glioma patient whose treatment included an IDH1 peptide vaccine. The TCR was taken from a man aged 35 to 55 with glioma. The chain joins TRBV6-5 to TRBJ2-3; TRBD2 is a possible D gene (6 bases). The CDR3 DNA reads TGTGCCAGCAGTTACGGGGGAGGTAGAAACACAGATACGCAGTATTTT. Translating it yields CASSYGGGRNTDTQYF.